The clone carrying this T cell receptor (beta chain) was observed a handful of times. This sample is drawn from a study of identical twins. The length of the CDR3 is 15 residues. V lost 7 bases to trimming and J lost 4 bases, with 18 bases between them. In TCRdb, the 5' RACE reads were re-called with MiXCR into one record per CDR3 protein. The sample lists about 530,000 distinct CDR3 sequences, 13% to 15% seen once, with about 0.47% in the top ten. The same data also went into a second study, on yellow fever vaccine responses in identical twins.

V usage is TRBV12-3 or TRBV12-4 and J usage is TRBJ2-3; D might be TRBD2 (6 bases). This receptor was obtained from a woman between 18 and 30 years old in good health. Sequencing was carried out using CD4+ T cells sorted from blood. The CDR3 loop is CASTPGRETPDTQYF. The DNA for the CDR3 is TGTGCCAGCACCCCCGGGAGAGAGACGCCAGATACGCAGTATTTT.